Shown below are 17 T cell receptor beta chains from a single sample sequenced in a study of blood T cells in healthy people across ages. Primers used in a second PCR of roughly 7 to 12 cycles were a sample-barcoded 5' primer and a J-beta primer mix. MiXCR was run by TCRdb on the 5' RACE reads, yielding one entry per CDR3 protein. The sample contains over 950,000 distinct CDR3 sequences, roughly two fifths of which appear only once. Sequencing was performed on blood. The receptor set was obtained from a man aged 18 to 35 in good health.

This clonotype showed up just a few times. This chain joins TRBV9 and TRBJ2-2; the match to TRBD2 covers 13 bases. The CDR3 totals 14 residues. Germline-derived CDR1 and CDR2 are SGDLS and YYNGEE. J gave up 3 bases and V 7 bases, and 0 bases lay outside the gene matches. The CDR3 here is CASGTSGDTGELFF. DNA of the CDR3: TGTGCCAGCGGGACTAGCGGGGACACCGGGGAGCTGTTTTTT.

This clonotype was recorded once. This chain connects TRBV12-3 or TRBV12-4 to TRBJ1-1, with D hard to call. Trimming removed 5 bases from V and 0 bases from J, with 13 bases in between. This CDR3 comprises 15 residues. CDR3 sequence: CASSAGRSLNTEAFF. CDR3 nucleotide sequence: TGTGCCAGCAGTGCCGGACGCTCGCTGAACACTGAAGCTTTCTTT.

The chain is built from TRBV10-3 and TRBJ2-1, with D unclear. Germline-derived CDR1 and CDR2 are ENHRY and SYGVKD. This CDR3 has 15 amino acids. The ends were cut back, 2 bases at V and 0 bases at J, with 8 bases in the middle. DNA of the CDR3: TGTGCCATCAGTGAGCGGCCGAGCTCCTACAATGAGCAGTTCTTC. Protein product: CAISERPSSYNEQFF.

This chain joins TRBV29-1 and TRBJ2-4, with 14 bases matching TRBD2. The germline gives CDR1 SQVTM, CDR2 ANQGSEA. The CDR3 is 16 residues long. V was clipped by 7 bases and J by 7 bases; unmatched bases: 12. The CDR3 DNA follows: TGCAGCGCTGGGCCGACTAGCGGGGGGGGTTCGAACATTCAGTACTTC. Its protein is CSAGPTSGGGSNIQYF.

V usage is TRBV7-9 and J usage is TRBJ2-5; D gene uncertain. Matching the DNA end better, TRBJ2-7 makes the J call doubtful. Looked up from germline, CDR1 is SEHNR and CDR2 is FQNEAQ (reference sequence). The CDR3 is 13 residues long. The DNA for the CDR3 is TGTGCCAGCAGCCCAACAAGAGAACGCGAGCAGTACTTC. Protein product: CASSPTREREQYF.

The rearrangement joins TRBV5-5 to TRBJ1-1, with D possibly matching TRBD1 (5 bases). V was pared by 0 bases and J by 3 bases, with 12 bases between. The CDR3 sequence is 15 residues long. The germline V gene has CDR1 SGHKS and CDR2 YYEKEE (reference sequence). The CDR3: CASSLGGFLDTEAFF. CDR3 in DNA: TGTGCCAGCAGCTTGGGGGGCTTTTTGGACACTGAAGCTTTCTTT. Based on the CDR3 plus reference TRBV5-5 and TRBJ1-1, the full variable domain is DAGVTQSPTHLIKTRGQQVTLRCSPISGHKSVSWYQQVLGQGPQFIFQYYEKEERGRGNFPDRFSARQFPNYSSELNVNALLLGDSALYLCASSLGGFLDTEAFFGQGTRLTVV.

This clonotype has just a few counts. As DNA, the CDR3 is TGTGCCAGCACCGAGAGTGTGCTAGCGGGGAATGAGCAGTTCTTC. Protein: CASTESVLAGNEQFF. This rearrangement joins TRBV12-3 or TRBV12-4 to TRBJ2-1, with 9 nucleotides matching TRBD2. With V trimmed by 7 bases and J by 7 bases, 11 bases remained unmatched. The CDR3 consists of 15 residues.

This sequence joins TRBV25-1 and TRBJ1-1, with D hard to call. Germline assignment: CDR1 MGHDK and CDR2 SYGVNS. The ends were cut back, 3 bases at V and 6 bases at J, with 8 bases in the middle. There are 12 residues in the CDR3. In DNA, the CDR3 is TGTGCCAGCAGTGACGTAGCGGCTGAAGCTTTCTTT. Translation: CASSDVAAEAFF.

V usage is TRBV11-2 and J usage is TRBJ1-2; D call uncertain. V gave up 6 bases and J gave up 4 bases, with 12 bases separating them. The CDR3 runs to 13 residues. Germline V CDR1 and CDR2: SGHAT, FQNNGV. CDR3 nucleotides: TGTGCCAGCAGTGAAGGGAGGACCTATGGCTACACCTTC. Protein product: CASSEGRTYGYTF.

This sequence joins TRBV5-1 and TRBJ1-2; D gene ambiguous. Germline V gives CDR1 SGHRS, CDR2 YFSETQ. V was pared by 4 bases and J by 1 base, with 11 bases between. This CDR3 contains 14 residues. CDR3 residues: CASSLNDGNYGYTF. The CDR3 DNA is TGCGCCAGCAGCCTGAACGACGGTAACTATGGCTACACCTTC. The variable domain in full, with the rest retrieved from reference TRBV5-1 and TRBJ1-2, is KAGVTQTPRYLIKTRGQQVTLSCSPISGHRSVSWYQQTPGQGLQFLFEYFSETQRNKGNFPGRFSGRQFSNSRSEMNVSTLELGDSALYLCASSLNDGNYGYTFGSGTRLTVV.

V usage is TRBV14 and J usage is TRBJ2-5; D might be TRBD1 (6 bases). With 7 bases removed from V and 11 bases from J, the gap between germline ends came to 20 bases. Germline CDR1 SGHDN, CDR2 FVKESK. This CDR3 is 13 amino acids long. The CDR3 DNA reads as TGTGCCAGCAACCGCCAAGAGAGGACAGAGCAGTACTTC. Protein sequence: CASNRQERTEQYF.

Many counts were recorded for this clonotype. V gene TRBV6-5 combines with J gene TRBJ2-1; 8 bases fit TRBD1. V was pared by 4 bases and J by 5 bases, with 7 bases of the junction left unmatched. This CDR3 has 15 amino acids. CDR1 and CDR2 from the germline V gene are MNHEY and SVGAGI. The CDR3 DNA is TGTGCCAGCAGTTCGCCCGGGACAGGTAACAATGAGCAGTTCTTC. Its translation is CASSSPGTGNNEQFF.

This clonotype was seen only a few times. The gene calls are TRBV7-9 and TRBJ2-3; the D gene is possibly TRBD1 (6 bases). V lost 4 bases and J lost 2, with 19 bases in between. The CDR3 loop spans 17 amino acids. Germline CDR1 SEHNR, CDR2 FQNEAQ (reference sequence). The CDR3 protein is CASSSPLGQSYTDTQYF. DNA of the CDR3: TGTGCCAGCAGCTCACCCCTCGGACAGAGTTACACAGATACGCAGTATTTT. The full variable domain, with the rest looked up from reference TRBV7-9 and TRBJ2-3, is DTGVSQNPRHKITKRGQNVTFRCDPISEHNRLYWYRQTLGQGPEFLTYFQNEAQLEKSRLLSDRFSAERPKGSFSTLEIQRTEQGDSAMYLCASSSPLGQSYTDTQYFGPGTRLTVL.

This CDR3 reads CASRKGGLGELFF. The CDR3 DNA follows: TGTGCCAGCAGAAAAGGAGGGCTCGGGGAGCTGTTTTTT. The J gene is TRBJ2-2, the V gene TRBV7-9; perhaps TRBD2 as D (6 bases). The CDR3 loop spans 13 amino acids. Trimming took 6 bases from V and 7 from J, leaving 12 bases between them. Germline V gene data show CDR1 as SEHNR and CDR2 as FQNEAQ (reference sequence).

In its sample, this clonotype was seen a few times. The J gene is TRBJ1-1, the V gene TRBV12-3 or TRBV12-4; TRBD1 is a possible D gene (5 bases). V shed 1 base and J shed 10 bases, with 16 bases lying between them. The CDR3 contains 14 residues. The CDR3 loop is CASSLGHRLEGAFF. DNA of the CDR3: TGTGCCAGCAGTTTAGGTCACAGGCTGGAGGGAGCTTTCTTT.

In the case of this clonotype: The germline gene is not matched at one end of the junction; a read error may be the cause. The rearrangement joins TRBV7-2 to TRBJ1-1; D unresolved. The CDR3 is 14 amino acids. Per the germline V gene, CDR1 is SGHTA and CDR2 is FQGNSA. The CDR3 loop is CASRLRVSDTEAFF. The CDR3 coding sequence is TGTGCCAGCAGGCTTAGGGTGTCAGACACCGAAGCTTTCTTT.

The CDR3 sequence is CASRPTGAEQYF. In DNA form, the CDR3 reads TGTGCCAGCAGACCAACAGGGGCCGAGCAGTACTTC. This chain connects TRBV21-1 to TRBJ2-7; the table's D gene call, TRBD1, was not cross checked with the DNA. TRBV21-1 corresponds to a pseudogene. This CDR3 comprises 12 residues.